This T cell receptor (beta chain) is drawn from a study of T-cell reconstitution after alpha-beta-depleted transplantation in children (dated by TCRdb to about 2016). Broadly, across the study: Using TCR repertoire profiling, the study quantitatively followed how T-cell immune reconstitution unfolded in children after TCRalphabeta/CD19-depleted allogeneic hematopoietic cell transplantation.

The CDR3 holds 13 amino acids from the cysteine to the phenylalanine. CDR3 DNA only is kept here, 39 bases in frame from base 1. V loses 3 bases of germline sequence and J loses 4 bases, and the interval between the two ends is 9 bases. According to the germline V gene (reference sequence), CDR1 reads LNHNV and CDR2 reads YYDKDF. The method was PCR. The sample was run on an Illumina HiSeq 2500. TCR libraries were prepared with molecular barcoding, using unique molecular identifiers to normalize TCRbeta repertoire quantification. In TCRdb, the public reads were trimmed at Q25 with fastp and aligned with MiXCR, with productive beta chains retained. One record per CDR3 amino acid sequence lists the most common genes and DNA. This sample is represented by 140,000 to 150,000 distinct CDR3 sequences; about 9% of them were singletons. The ten top clones hold 15% to 20% of the sample. On the study overall, not on this receptor specifically: About two months after transplant, the apparently early recovery of alphabetaT-cell counts reportedly depended on just several hundred clones that had expanded rapidly and came from non-depleted graft cells. The frequencies of hyperexpanded clones fell over the following months, and after one year, T-cell counts and TCRbeta diversity were mostly attributed to newly produced T cells. In some patients, high TCRbeta diversity at day 60 was attributed to recipient T cells and intrathymic progenitors that had survived conditioning.

Per the publication, the treatment or condition label means: allogeneic hematopoietic cell transplantation with graft depleted of TCRalphabeta T cells and CD19 B cells. The children who served as transplant recipients had been given grafts of TCRalphabeta/CD19-depleted allogeneic hematopoietic cells. This clonotype was seen only a few times. Its antigen is currently not known. Per-nucleotide qualities are absent, and no much larger clonotype sits a single base away. The TCR was taken from a female patient younger than 10 who had a stem cell transplant for congenital amegakaryocytic thrombocytopenia, so the T cells may come from the graft donor. Recombination linked TRBV15 to TRBJ2-5; a confident D gene designation cannot be given. Sample: PBMCs, mostly from graft donor cells, taken 180 days after TCRalphabeta/CD19-depleted stem cell transplant. The CDR3 region reads CATSSQTLETQYF. Here is the DNA: TGTGCCACCAGCAGCCAAACCCTAGAGACCCAGTACTTC.